This paragraph covers one TCR beta chain sequence. This sample stems from a study of Ad26.COV2.S vaccination and SARS-CoV-2 variants. Study information: As a participant in COV1001, the donor was in the Ad26.COV2.S trial arm.

Germline V lookup: CDR1 SGHRS, CDR2 YFSETQ. Trimming took 0 bases from V and 0 from J, leaving 15 bases between them. The CDR3 contains 17 residues. Documented treatment: around 19 received Ad26.COV2.S at low or high dose, single or two shots; about 5 received placebo; per-sample allocation not given. Repertoires come from day 63 after the first vaccine or placebo injection. The donor's status was that of an adult aged 18-55 years in Boston. Measured with immunoSEQ multiplex PCR; TCRdb has only the in-frame clones, and not every one. The repertoire consists of some 450,000 clones, with roughly 88% occurring once and the leading ten covering approximately 4.5%.

This specimen consisted of peripheral blood, obtained in a trial of Ad26.COV2.S vaccine versus placebo. The clonotype was recovered from a person between 18 and 65 years old who received the Ad26.COV2.S COVID-19 vaccine or a placebo. The rearrangement uses TRBV5-1 and TRBJ1-2; maybe TRBD1 (5 bases). The CDR3 reads CASSLDSGGPTNYGYTF. DNA of the CDR3: TGCGCCAGCAGCTTGGATTCGGGGGGACCTACTAACTATGGCTACACCTTC.